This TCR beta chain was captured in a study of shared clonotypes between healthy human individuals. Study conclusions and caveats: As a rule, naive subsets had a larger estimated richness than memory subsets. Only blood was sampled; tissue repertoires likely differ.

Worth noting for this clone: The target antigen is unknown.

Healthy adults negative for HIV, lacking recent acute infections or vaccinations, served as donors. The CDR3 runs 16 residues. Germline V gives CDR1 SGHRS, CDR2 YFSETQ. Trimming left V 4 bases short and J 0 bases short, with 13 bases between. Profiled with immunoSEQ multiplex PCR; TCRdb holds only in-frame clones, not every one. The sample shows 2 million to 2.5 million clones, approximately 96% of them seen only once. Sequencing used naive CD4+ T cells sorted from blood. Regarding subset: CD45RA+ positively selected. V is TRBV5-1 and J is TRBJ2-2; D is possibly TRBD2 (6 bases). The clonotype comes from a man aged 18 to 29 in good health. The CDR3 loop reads CASSAPGTSNTGELFF. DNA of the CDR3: TGCGCCAGCAGCGCCCCGGGGACTTCGAACACCGGGGAGCTGTTTTTT.